The sequence of this TCR beta chain was determined in a study of shared clonotypes between healthy human individuals. Looking at the study overall: The people who gave samples were two women and three men aged 18 to 49. Per donor, three plates held CD4 naive cells, three held CD4 memory, two held CD8 naive and one held CD8 memory.

The germline V and J ends were trimmed by 4 bases and 3 bases, with 10 bases remaining between them. Germline CDR1 is LGHNA and CDR2 is YNFKEQ. The CDR3 is 13 amino acids. Deep level was the assay's run setting. Libraries were prepared by immunoSEQ multiplex PCR; TCRdb keeps only in-frame clonotypes and omits some of them. The sample lists some 2,100,000 clones, more than 85% occurring once. Terminally differentiated effector memory CD45RA+ cells were left out of the naive CD8 fraction, which was CD45RO-negative and positively selected for CCR7. The specimen was naive CD8+ T cells from PBMCs. This receptor was taken from a man between 18 and 29 years old in good health. Some clones in this sample may be carry-over from other donors' samples. This chain links TRBV4-2 with TRBJ2-7; possibly TRBD1 or TRBD2 for D (5 bases each). CDR3 DNA: TGTGCCAGCAGCCGAGGGGACGGCTACGAGCAGTACTTC. Protein sequence: CASSRGDGYEQYF.